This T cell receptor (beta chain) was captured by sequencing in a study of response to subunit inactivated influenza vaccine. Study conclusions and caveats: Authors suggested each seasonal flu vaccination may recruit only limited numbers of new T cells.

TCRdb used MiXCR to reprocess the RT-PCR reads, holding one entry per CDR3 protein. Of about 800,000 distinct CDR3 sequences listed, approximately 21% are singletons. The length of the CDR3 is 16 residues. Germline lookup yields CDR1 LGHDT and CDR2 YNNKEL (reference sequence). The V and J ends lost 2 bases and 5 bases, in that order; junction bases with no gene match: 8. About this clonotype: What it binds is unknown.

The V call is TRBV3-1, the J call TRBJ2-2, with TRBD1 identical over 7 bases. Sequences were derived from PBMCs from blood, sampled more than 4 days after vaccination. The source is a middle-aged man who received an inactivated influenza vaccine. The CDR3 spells CASSQNLRGPTGELFF. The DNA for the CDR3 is TGTGCCAGCAGCCAAAACCTGAGGGGGCCAACCGGGGAGCTGTTTTTT.